The 5 T cell receptor beta chains below come from one sample, sequenced in a study of tumor-infiltrating lymphocytes in primary liver carcinoma. TCR beta cDNA was reverse-transcribed from around 0.55 ug of total RNA. The reaction used a constant-region primer and ProtoScript II reverse transcriptase. Amplification in three nested multiplex PCR rounds with slightly modified ARM-PCR gave rise to TCR beta libraries. Both of the initial two PCR rounds ran for around 10 cycles and employed TRBV1-TRBV30 forward primers alongside a C-beta reverse primer. From the multiplex PCR reads, TCRdb called clonotypes with MiXCR, one entry per CDR3 protein. This table holds 330,000 or so distinct CDR3 sequences, about two thirds found once. They got blood RNA out of unsorted whole blood and also pulled out germline DNA. The specimen was peripheral blood. These receptors came from a man in his forties with primary liver carcinoma and hepatitis B virus infection.

Only a few counts were recorded for this clonotype. The chain carries TRBV4-1 and TRBJ1-1; D might be TRBD1 (5 bases). The germline V and J ends were trimmed by 7 bases and 0 bases, with 9 bases remaining between them. Germline V gives CDR1 MGHRA, CDR2 YSYEKL. The CDR3 sequence is 13 residues long. Here the CDR3 reads CASTGGMNTEAFF. The CDR3 DNA sequence: TGCGCCAGCACGGGGGGGATGAACACTGAAGCTTTCTTT.

The chain combines TRBV7-9 with TRBJ2-1; D call uncertain. Germline lookup yields CDR1 SEHNR and CDR2 FQNEAQ (reference sequence). V was clipped by 11 bases and J by 5 bases, with 19 bases between them. This CDR3 spans 14 amino acids. CDR3 DNA sequence: TGTGCCGCGGATAGGTGGACCGAGGACAATGAGCAGTTCTTC. Translated: CAADRWTEDNEQFF.

Note on this clonotype: This could be a read error, since a much larger clone is one nucleotide away. The chain carries TRBV6-1 and TRBJ2-3; no clear D. The CDR3 runs to 13 residues. Germline CDR1 is MNHNS and CDR2 is SASEGT. The CDR3 DNA reads TGTACCAGCAAAACAGAGGCCACAGATACGCAGTATTTT. Translating it yields CTSKTEATDTQYF.

This clonotype was counted a few times. This chain links TRBV6-6 with TRBJ2-2, with a weak D call TRBD1 (6 bases). The ends were cut back, 2 bases at V and 5 bases at J, with 9 bases in the middle. The germline V gene has CDR1 MNHNY and CDR2 SVGAGI (reference sequence). The CDR3 has 14 amino acids. In DNA, the CDR3 is TGTGCCAGCAGTTACAGGGGGTCGACCGGGGAGCTGTTTTTT. It encodes CASSYRGSTGELFF.

With regard to this clonotype: This sequence may be a read error, since a much larger clone differs from it by one base. The chain uses TRBV6-5 and TRBJ1-1; D not resolved. The CDR3 spans 15 residues. The V gene's germline CDR1 is MNHEY and CDR2 SVGAGI. The CDR3 DNA reads as TGTGCCAGCAGTCATTCGCGGGCTGGGAACGCTGAAGCTTTCTTT. Its translation is CASSHSRAGNAEAFF.